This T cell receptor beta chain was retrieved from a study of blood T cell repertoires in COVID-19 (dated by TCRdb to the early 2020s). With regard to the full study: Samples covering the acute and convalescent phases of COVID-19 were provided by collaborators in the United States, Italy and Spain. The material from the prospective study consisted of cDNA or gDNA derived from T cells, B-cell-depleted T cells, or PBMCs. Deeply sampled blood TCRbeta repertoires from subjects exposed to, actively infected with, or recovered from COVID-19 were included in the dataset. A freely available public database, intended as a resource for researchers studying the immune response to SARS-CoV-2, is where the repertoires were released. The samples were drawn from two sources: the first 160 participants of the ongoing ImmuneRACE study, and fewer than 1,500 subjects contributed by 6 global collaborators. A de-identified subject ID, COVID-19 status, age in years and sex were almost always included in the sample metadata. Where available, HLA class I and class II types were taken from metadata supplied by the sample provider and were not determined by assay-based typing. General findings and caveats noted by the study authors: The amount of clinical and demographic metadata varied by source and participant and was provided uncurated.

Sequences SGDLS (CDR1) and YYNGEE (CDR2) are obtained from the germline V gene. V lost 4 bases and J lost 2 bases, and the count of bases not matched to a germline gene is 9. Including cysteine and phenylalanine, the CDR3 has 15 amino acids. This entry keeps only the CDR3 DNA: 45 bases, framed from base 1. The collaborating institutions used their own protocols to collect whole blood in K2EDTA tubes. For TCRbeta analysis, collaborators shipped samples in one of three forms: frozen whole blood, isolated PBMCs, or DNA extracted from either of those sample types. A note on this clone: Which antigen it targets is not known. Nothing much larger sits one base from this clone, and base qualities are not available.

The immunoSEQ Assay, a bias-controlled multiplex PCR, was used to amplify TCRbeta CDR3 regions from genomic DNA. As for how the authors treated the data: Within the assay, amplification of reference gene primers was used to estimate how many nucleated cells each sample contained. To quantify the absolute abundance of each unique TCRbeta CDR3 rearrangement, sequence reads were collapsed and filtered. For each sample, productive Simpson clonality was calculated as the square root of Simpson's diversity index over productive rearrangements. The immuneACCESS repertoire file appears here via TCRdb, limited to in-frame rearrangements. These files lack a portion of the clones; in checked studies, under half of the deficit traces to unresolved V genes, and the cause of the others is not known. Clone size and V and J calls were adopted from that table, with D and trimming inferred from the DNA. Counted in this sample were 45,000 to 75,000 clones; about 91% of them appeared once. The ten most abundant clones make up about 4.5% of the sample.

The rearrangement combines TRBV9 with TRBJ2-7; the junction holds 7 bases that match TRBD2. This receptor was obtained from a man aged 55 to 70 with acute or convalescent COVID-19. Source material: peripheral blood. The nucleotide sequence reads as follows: TGTGCCAGCAGCCCCCGGGGTAGCGGGCCCTACGAGCAGTACTTC. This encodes CASSPRGSGPYEQYF.